This paragraph reports one T cell receptor (beta chain). The antigen is unknown. The table came from immunoSEQ multiplex PCR; TCRdb's copy has only in-frame clones and leaves some out. The top ten clones hold around 0.15% of a sample with millions of clones, around 90% of them seen once. CDR3 size: 15 residues. Germline trimming cut 6 bases from V and 5 bases from J; bases unmatched to any gene: 8. The germline gives CDR1 MNHEY, CDR2 SVGAGI. The sample belongs to a study of shared clonotypes between healthy human individuals. The overall study: CD4 naive cells filled three plates per donor, CD4 memory three, CD8 naive two and CD8 memory one.

Overall study results and limits: Naive subsets usually exceeded memory subsets in estimated richness. The researchers took only blood, and tissue repertoires probably look different.

The receptor was isolated from a man younger than 35 in good health. The chain has TRBV6-5 and TRBJ1-3; 9 positions match TRBD1. The sample consisted of naive CD4+ T cells sorted from blood. Regarding subset: CD45RA+ positively selected. Here the CDR3 DNA reads TGTGCCAGCAGGACACAGGGGGCCGGTCGAAACACCATATATTTT. Protein: CASRTQGAGRNTIYF.